The 20 T cell receptor beta chains listed next were all sequenced from one sample in a study of T cell repertoires in cytomegalovirus infection. Antigen specificity for these receptors is unknown. From the reads, TCRdb called clonotypes with MiXCR, one entry per CDR3 protein. This sample has 65,000 to 85,000 distinct CDR3 sequences, with about 29% found just once. The sample here was CD8+ T cells from cultured PBMCs, taken from culture after CMV antigen stimulation. All receptors derive from a human donor in good health (CMV status not recorded). Some clones in this sample may be carry-over from other donors' samples.

This clonotype was seen a few times. V and J are TRBV7-3 and TRBJ1-3; no firm D call. The V gene lost 4 bases and the J gene lost 0 bases, with 13 bases spanning the gap. From germline, CDR1 is SGHTA and CDR2 FQGTGA. This CDR3 comprises 16 residues. CDR3 loop: CASSSDGLPSGNTIYF. The DNA for the CDR3 is TGTGCCAGCAGCTCCGACGGACTACCCTCTGGAAACACCATATATTTT.

This clonotype has just a few counts. The V and J genes are TRBV28 and TRBJ2-5, with D possibly TRBD1 on 5 matching bases. V lost 3 bases, J lost 0 bases, and 8 bases lay in between. This CDR3 is 14 amino acids long. The germline CDR1 and CDR2 sequences are MDHEN and SYDVKM. The CDR3 bases are TGTGCCAGCAGTTTTGAACAGGACCAAGAGACCCAGTACTTC. It encodes CASSFEQDQETQYF.

The genes are TRBV25-1 and TRBJ1-4, with a possible D match to TRBD1 (5 bases). The CDR3 contains 13 residues. CDR1 and CDR2 from the germline V gene are MGHDK and SYGVNS. Deletions cut 2 bases from V and 8 bases from J, with 9 bases between. The CDR3 region is CASSEQGKEKLFF. The CDR3 region has the DNA TGTGCCAGCAGTGAACAGGGAAAAGAAAAACTGTTTTTT.

This chain links TRBV7-8 with TRBJ1-4; no reliable D call. Germline V lookup: CDR1 SGHVS, CDR2 FQNEAQ. V was pared by 1 base and J by 2 bases, with 11 bases between. The length of the CDR3 is 16 residues. The chain's CDR3 is CASSLGLGYTNEKLFF. The CDR3 DNA sequence: TGTGCCAGCAGCTTAGGACTGGGGTACACTAATGAAAAACTGTTTTTT.

The chain has TRBV20-1 and TRBJ1-1, with a tentative D call TRBD1 (5 bases). Germline V lookup: CDR1 DFQATT, CDR2 SNEGSKA (reference sequence). This CDR3 is built from 13 residues. The CDR3 here is CSTGALGTAEAFF. In nucleotides, the CDR3 is TGCAGCACGGGCGCGTTGGGGACGGCTGAAGCTTTCTTT.

V is TRBV15 and J is TRBJ1-4, with D perhaps TRBD1 (5 bases). V lost 2 bases and J 4 bases, leaving 17 bases between the germline ends. This CDR3 region has 17 residues. Germline CDR1 is LNHNV and CDR2 is YYDKDF (reference sequence). The chain's CDR3 is CATSRSRAGTFNEKLFF. CDR3 nucleotides: TGTGCCACCAGCAGATCCCGGGCAGGGACTTTTAATGAAAAACTGTTTTTT. Supplemented by reference TRBV15 and TRBJ1-4, the full variable domain reads DAMVIQNPRYQVTQFGKPVTLSCSQTLNHNVMYWYQQKSSQAPKLLFHYYDKDFNNEADTPDNFQSRRPNTSFCFLDIRSPGLGDTAMYLCATSRSRAGTFNEKLFFGSGTQLSVL.

The chain carries TRBV6-6 and TRBJ1-2, with a weak D call TRBD1 (5 bases). Germline V gives CDR1 MNHNY, CDR2 SVGAGI (reference sequence). V lost 0 bases and J 4 bases, leaving 9 bases between the germline ends. This CDR3 spans 14 amino acids. CDR3 in DNA: TGTGCCAGCAGTTACTCTGGGGACCCCTATGGCTACACCTTC. Amino acids: CASSYSGDPYGYTF.

This clonotype was seen a handful of times. This chain links TRBV7-6 with TRBJ2-1, with no clear D. Germline loops: CDR1 SGHVS, CDR2 FNYEAQ. The V end lost 0 bases, the J end lost 0 bases, and 6 bases lay between the germline ends. The CDR3 covers 15 residues. For the CDR3, the DNA is TGTGCCAGCAGCTTAGCGAGGCGCTCCTACAATGAGCAGTTCTTC. As protein: CASSLARRSYNEQFF.

This clonotype was seen more than once but under ten times. The V and J genes are TRBV19 and TRBJ1-2, with 7 bases matching TRBD1. Germline CDR1 reads LNHDA; CDR2 reads SQIVND (reference sequence). This CDR3 has 17 amino acids. V gave up 8 bases and J gave up 6 bases; unmatched junction bases: 21. CDR3 nucleotide sequence: TGTGCCAGTCTTCCCGAATTAGGCGGCGGACAGGACGATGGCTACACCTTC. This translates into CASLPELGGGQDDGYTF.

The rearrangement uses TRBV4-1 and TRBJ1-4, with D hard to call. The V end was cut by 0 bases, the J end by 4 bases, with 12 bases between. The V gene's germline CDR1 is MGHRA and CDR2 YSYEKL. The CDR3 runs to 16 residues. CDR3: CASSQEWRTRNEKLFF. In DNA form, the CDR3 reads TGCGCCAGCAGCCAAGAGTGGAGGACCCGTAATGAAAAACTGTTTTTT.

V usage is TRBV7-9 and J usage is TRBJ1-1, with D possibly TRBD1 on 5 matching bases. The CDR3 consists of 15 residues. CDR1 SEHNR and CDR2 FQNEAQ come from the germline V gene (reference sequence). The V end was cut by 1 base, the J end by 4 bases, with 13 bases between. For the CDR3, the DNA is TGTGCCAGCAGCTTAGAGGACGTAGGGACCACTGAAGCTTTCTTT. The encoded protein is CASSLEDVGTTEAFF.

The chain recombines TRBV20-1 with TRBJ2-7; 9 bases line up with TRBD1. Germline V gives CDR1 DFQATT, CDR2 SNEGSKA (reference sequence). V shed 6 bases and J 2 bases; nucleotides not matched to a gene: 17. CDR3 length: 17 amino acids. As DNA, the CDR3 is TGCAGTGCCCAGGCCCCGGGACAGGGCTTACTAACCTACGAGCAGTACTTC. This sequence encodes CSAQAPGQGLLTYEQYF.

This clonotype was recorded a few times. The chain has TRBV7-9 and TRBJ2-1; 8 bases fit TRBD2. V dropped 5 bases and J dropped 4; count of bases not matched to a gene: 7. The CDR3 runs to 15 residues. Germline CDR1 is SEHNR and CDR2 is FQNEAQ (reference sequence). The CDR3 DNA reads TGTGCCAGCAGCACCCCGGGCGGGGGGTACAATGAGCAGTTCTTC. Residues: CASSTPGGGYNEQFF.

The rearrangement joins TRBV20-1 to TRBJ2-6; unclear D gene. The CDR3 length is 16 residues. V gave up 0 bases and J gave up 4 bases, with 13 bases separating them. Germline assignment: CDR1 DFQATT and CDR2 SNEGSKA (reference sequence). The CDR3 sequence is CSARDPGLGGANVLTF. The CDR3 DNA reads as TGCAGTGCTAGAGATCCGGGCCTGGGCGGGGCCAACGTCCTGACTTTC.

The genes are TRBV11-2 and TRBJ1-2, with D perhaps TRBD1 (6 bases). The germline V gene encodes CDR1 SGHAT and CDR2 FQNNGV. The CDR3 contains 15 residues. V lost 5 bases, J lost 6 bases, and 19 bases lay in between. CDR3 DNA: TGTGCCAGCAGCCCCATCGCGGGGGCGGGGAATGGCTACACCTTC. Protein: CASSPIAGAGNGYTF.

This clonotype showed up many times. The V and J genes are TRBV7-2 and TRBJ2-7; 8 bases agree with TRBD2. J gave up 2 bases and V 2 bases, and 5 bases lay outside the gene matches. The CDR3 length is 15 residues. Per germline, CDR1 SGHTA and CDR2 FQGNSA. CDR3 residues: CASSLTAGGPYEQYF. CDR3 DNA: TGTGCCAGCAGCTTAACGGCGGGGGGCCCCTACGAGCAGTACTTC.

Many counts were recorded for this clonotype. This chain joins TRBV7-2 and TRBJ1-4, with 7 nucleotides matching TRBD1. Germline CDR1 is SGHTA and CDR2 is FQGNSA. This CDR3 contains 15 residues. V dropped 5 bases and J dropped 12; count of bases not matched to a gene: 15. For the CDR3, the DNA is TGTGCCAGCAGCCATCGTCAGGGGGGTATCAGTGAACTGTTTTTT. Protein sequence: CASSHRQGGISELFF.

This chain uses TRBV29-1 with TRBJ2-1; D tentatively reads TRBD1 or TRBD2 (6 bases each). Trimming left V 0 bases short and J 10 bases short, with 13 bases between. Germline V gene sequence: CDR1 SQVTM, CDR2 ANQGSEA. The CDR3 contains 13 residues. Here the CDR3 DNA reads TGCAGCGTTGAAGATTTGGGGGGCGACGAGCAGTTCTTC. Protein sequence: CSVEDLGGDEQFF.

The rearrangement joins TRBV11-2 to TRBJ2-1; 10 nucleotides align to TRBD2. This CDR3 has 15 residues. Germline V gene data show CDR1 as SGHAT and CDR2 as FQNNGV. V shed 1 base and J 8 bases; nucleotides not matched to a gene: 5. CDR3 amino acids: CASSLVASGSYEQFF. CDR3 sequence (DNA): TGTGCCAGCAGCTTAGTAGCTAGCGGGAGCTATGAGCAGTTCTTC.

In its sample, this clonotype was seen once. The gene calls are TRBV20-1 and TRBJ2-3; 12 bases match TRBD1. The germline CDR1 and CDR2 sequences are DFQATT and SNEGSKA (reference sequence). The length of the CDR3 is 15 residues. With 4 bases clipped from V and 2 bases from J, the junction kept 4 bases outside the gene matches. As DNA, the CDR3 is TGCAGTGCTAAAAGGGGACAGGGGGCCACAGATACGCAGTATTTT. Residues: CSAKRGQGATDTQYF.